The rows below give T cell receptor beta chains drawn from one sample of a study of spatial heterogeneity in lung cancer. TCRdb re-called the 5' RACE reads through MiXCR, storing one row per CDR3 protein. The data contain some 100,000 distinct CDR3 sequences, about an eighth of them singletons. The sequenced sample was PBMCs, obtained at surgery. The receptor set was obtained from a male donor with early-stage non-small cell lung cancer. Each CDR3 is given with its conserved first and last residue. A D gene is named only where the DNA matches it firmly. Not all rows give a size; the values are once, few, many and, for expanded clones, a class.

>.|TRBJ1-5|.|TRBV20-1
TGCAGTGCTAGGATGGGAGCTAGCAATCAGCCCCAGCATTTT
CSARMGASNQPQHF
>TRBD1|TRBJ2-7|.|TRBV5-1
TGCGCCAGCAGCTCAGCAACAGGGGTCCTATCCTACGAGCAGTACTTC
CASSSATGVLSYEQYF
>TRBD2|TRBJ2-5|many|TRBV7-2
TGTGCCAGCAGCTTCGAGCGGGAGTTACCCCAGTACTTC
CASSFERELPQYF
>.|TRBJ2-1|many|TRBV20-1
TGCAGTGCTAGAGATTACCCTAGCGTTCAGTTCTTC
CSARDYPSVQFF
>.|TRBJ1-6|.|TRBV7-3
TGTGCCAGCAGCTTAAGTGGCGGTGGTTCACCCCTCCACTTT
CASSLSGGGSPLHF
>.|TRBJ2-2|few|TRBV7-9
TGTGCCAGCAGATCACATGGGGGACTGCGGGGCACCGGGGAGCTGTTTTTT
CASRSHGGLRGTGELFF
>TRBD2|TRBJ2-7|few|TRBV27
TGTGCCAGCAGTCTCCGGCTAGCGGGTGACGCCTACGAGCAGTACTTC
CASSLRLAGDAYEQYF
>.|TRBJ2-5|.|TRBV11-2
TGTGCCAGCAGCTTCGGACCGTACCAAGAGACCCAGTACTTC
CASSFGPYQETQYF
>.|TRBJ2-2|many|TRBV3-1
TGTGCCAGCAGCCAACACGGGGAGCTGTTTTTT
CASSQHGELFF
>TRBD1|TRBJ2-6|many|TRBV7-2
TGTGCCAGCAGCTCACGACAGGGGGCTTCTGGGGCCAACGTCCTGACTTTC
CASSSRQGASGANVLTF
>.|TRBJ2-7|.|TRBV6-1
TGTGCCAGCAGTCGCGGGTACTCCTACGAGCAGTACTTC
CASSRGYSYEQYF
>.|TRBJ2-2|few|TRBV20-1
TGCAGTGCTGGAAGGGACACCACCGGGGAGCTGTTTTTT
CSAGRDTTGELFF
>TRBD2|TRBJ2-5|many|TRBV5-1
TGCGCCAGCAGCCGCATGCTATCGCGGGGGGCACAAGAGACCCAGTACTTC
CASSRMLSRGAQETQYF
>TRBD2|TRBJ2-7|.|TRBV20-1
TGCAGTGCTAGAGATCGTCTAGCGGGGGGCCTCGGCCTCGAGCAGTACTTC
CSARDRLAGGLGLEQYF
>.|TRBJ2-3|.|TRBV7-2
TGTGCCAGCAGCCCGGGACACCGTGGGGATACGCAGTATTTT
CASSPGHRGDTQYF
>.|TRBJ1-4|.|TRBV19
TGTGCCAGTAGGCCTGGTGGTTCTGGGAGTGAAAAACTGTTTTTT
CASRPGGSGSEKLFF